This note documents a single TCR beta chain sequence. Antigen specificity is unknown. Germline lookup yields CDR1 SQVTM and CDR2 ANQGSEA. Trimming took 6 bases from V and 2 from J, leaving 10 bases between them. There are 12 residues in the CDR3. TCRdb's copy holds only in-frame clones and misses some; the assay was immunoSEQ multiplex PCR. The sample lists several thousand clones; approximately 74% were seen once. The time point was: 4-8 weeks after completion of therapy. This sample is part of a study of T cell therapy after organ transplantation. About the research overall: T cells were expanded two to three weeks with 30 CMV class I/II epitopes. 4 to 8 weeks after therapy completion, short-term post-therapy blood was collected.

The material was CD8+ T cells from blood, obtained after autologous CMV-specific T cell therapy. The V and J genes are TRBV29-1 and TRBJ2-5, with a tentative D call TRBD2 (5 bases). The sequence derives from a human patient who had received a solid organ transplant and had CMV disease. Certain T cells may be donor cells from the graft. The CDR3 protein is CSVPGSQETQYF. For the CDR3, the DNA is TGCAGCGTCCCGGGATCGCAAGAGACCCAGTACTTC.